The clone carrying this T cell receptor beta chain was observed many times. These data come from a study of T cells in Graves' hyperthyroidism and ophthalmopathy. The CDR3 regions of TCR beta were amplified from RNA transcripts. The HTBI primer set drove a first-round RT-PCR of the TCR CDR3. TCRdb re-derived calls from the multiplex PCR reads in MiXCR, one entry per CDR3 protein. The repertoire holds 600,000 to 850,000 distinct CDR3 sequences, with roughly a sixth as singletons. Trimming pared 3 bases from V and 3 bases from J, leaving 12 bases between. From germline, CDR1 is KGHSH and CDR2 LQKENI. The CDR3 is 14 amino acids.

The receptor was isolated from a woman aged 45-59 years with Graves' hyperthyroidism that later progressed to Graves' ophthalmopathy. Input material: blood. The rearrangement uses TRBV18 and TRBJ2-7; no clear D gene. As DNA, the CDR3 is TGTGCCAGCTCACCCCGGGTGGATAACTACGAGCAGTACTTC. It specifies CASSPRVDNYEQYF.